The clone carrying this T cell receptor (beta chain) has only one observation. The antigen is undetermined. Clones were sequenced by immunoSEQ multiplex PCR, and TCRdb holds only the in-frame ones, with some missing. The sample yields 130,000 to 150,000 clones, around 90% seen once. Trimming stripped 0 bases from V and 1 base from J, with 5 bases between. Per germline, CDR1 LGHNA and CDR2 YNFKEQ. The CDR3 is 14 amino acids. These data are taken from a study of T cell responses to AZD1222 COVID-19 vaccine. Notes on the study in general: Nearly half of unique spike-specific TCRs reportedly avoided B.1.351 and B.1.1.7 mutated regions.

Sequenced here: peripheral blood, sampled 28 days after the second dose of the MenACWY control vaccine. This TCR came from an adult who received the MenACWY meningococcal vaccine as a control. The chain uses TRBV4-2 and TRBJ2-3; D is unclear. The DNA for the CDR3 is TGTGCCAGCAGCCAAGACCCCCGCACAGATACGCAGTATTTT. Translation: CASSQDPRTDTQYF.